The rows below give T cell receptor beta chains drawn from one sample of a study of T cell responses to AZD1222 COVID-19 vaccine. The repertoire was sequenced with immunoSEQ multiplex PCR; TCRdb's copy has only in-frame clones and lacks some. The data contain over 85,000 clones, roughly 90% of them singletons. Sequenced here: peripheral blood, sampled on day 0 of AZD1222 vaccination. The receptors were gathered from an adult in good health. The CDR3 runs from the conserved cysteine through the conserved F or W.

>TRBV6-6|TRBJ2-3
CASSRTSGGARTDTQYF
>TRBV19|TRBJ1-2
CASTTTRGQGYGGYTF
>TRBV27|TRBJ2-1
CASSFPMGLAGASEQFF
>TRBV14|TRBJ1-2
CASSHYREADNYGYTF
>TRBV18|TRBJ2-2
CASSPGTVPPFF
>TRBV3-1/TRBV3-2|TRBJ2-2
CASSPGPGMNTGELFF
>TRBV7-9|TRBJ1-3
CASSLGLGDSGNTIYF
>TRBV14|TRBJ2-1
CASSPGTNYNEQFF
>TRBV19|TRBJ2-3
CASSILTGVDTQYF
>TRBV6-5|TRBJ2-1
CASRLAGGPDEQFF
>TRBV6-5|TRBJ2-2
CASTMLVANTGELFF
>TRBV6-5|TRBJ1-1
CASWTVNTEAFF
>TRBV5-1|TRBJ1-2
CASSPDRGPEYGYTF
>TRBV29-1|TRBJ2-7
CSASRDRYEQYF
>TRBV4-1|TRBJ1-1
CASSQDRQGRTEAFF
>TRBV2|TRBJ1-3
CARRTGEKNTIYF
>TRBV6-5|TRBJ1-2
CASSYSGQGNGYTF
>TRBV11-3|TRBJ2-2
CASSTRDRGLNTGELFF
>TRBV6-5|TRBJ2-3
CASNLQAPTDTQYF
>TRBV11-2|TRBJ2-6
CASSLDQGVNVLTF
>TRBV19|TRBJ2-7
CASSIDLGTGAKYF
>TRBV19|TRBJ1-2
CASSPPGTYYGYTF
>TRBV5-4|TRBJ2-1
CASSKGTRVNEQFF
>TRBV7-2|TRBJ1-1
CASSLMVVRNTEAFF
>TRBV4-1|TRBJ1-1
CASSQDLRQNTEAFF
>TRBV10-3|TRBJ1-2
CAISQNGDGYTF
>TRBV19|TRBJ1-4
CATFRGGLNEKLFF
>TRBV19|TRBJ1-1
CASTTAGTGGEAFF
>TRBV14|TRBJ2-1
CASSQGFYNEQFF
>TRBV25-1|TRBJ2-1
CASSDIRQGRNNEQFF
>TRBV5-6|TRBJ2-5
CASSFSSAGKTQYF
>TRBV11-2|TRBJ2-7
CASSLKVRSYEQYF
>TRBV18|TRBJ2-7
CASSLNRDRGISYEQYF
>TRBV29-1|TRBJ1-1
CSVVGQMDTEAFF
>TRBV29-1|TRBJ2-3
CSVCRRRPDTDTQYF
>TRBV7-9|TRBJ1-1
CASSLLGGTEAFF
>TRBV19|TRBJ2-7
CASSMGSAEQYF
>TRBV14|TRBJ1-1
CASSPRPQAALLNTEAFF
>TRBV3-1/TRBV3-2|TRBJ1-6
CASRPSDRTHSPLHF
>TRBV10-3|TRBJ1-1
CAIRSTGTAEAFF
>TRBV6-5|TRBJ2-7
CASIGWDNSYEQYF
>TRBV12-5|TRBJ1-2
CASGLEPMLNGYTF
>TRBV5-1|TRBJ2-1
CASSFGRAMNEQFF